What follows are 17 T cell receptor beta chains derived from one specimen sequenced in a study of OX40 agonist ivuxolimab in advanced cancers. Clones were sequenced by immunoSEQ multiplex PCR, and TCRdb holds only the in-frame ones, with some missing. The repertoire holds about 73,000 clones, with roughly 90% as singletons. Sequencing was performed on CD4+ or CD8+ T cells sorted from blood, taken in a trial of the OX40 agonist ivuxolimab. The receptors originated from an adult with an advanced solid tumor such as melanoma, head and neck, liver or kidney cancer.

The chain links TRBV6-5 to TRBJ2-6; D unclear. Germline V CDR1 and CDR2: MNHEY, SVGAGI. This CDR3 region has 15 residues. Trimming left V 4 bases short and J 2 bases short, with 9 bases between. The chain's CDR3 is CASSSLGAGANVLTF. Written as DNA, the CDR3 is TGTGCCAGCAGTTCTTTGGGTGCTGGGGCCAACGTCCTGACTTTC.

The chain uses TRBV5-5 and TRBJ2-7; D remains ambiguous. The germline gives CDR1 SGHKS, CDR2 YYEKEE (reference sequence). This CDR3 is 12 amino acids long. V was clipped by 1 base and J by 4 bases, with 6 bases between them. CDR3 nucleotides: TGTGCCAGCAGCTTGAAGGGTTACGAGCAGTACTTC. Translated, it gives CASSLKGYEQYF. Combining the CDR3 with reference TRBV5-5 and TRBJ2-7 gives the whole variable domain DAGVTQSPTHLIKTRGQQVTLRCSPISGHKSVSWYQQVLGQGPQFIFQYYEKEERGRGNFPDRFSARQFPNYSSELNVNALLLGDSALYLCASSLKGYEQYFGPGTRLTVT.

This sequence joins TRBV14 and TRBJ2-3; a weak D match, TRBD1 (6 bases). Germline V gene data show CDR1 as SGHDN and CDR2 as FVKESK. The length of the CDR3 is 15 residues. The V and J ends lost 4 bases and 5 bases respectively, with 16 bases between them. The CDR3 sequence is CASSRLGQPQDTQYF. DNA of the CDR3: TGTGCCAGCAGCCGGCTAGGACAGCCACAAGATACGCAGTATTTT.

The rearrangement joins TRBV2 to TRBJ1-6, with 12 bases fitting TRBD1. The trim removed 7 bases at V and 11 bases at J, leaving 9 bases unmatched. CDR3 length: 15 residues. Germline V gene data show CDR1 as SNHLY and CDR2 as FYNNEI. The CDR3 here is CASIGDRGRAAPLHF. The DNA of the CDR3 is TGTGCCAGCATCGGGGACAGGGGGCGGGCGGCACCCCTCCACTTT.

For the CDR3, the DNA is TGTGCCACCAGCAGACGACAAGCAGGGGGCACAGATACGCAGTATTTT. Residues: CATSRRQAGGTDTQYF. The rearrangement uses TRBV15 and TRBJ2-3; D might be TRBD1 (6 bases). V was clipped by 2 bases and J by 1 base, with 13 bases between them. The CDR3 runs to 16 residues. Germline-derived CDR1 and CDR2 are LNHNV and YYDKDF (reference sequence).

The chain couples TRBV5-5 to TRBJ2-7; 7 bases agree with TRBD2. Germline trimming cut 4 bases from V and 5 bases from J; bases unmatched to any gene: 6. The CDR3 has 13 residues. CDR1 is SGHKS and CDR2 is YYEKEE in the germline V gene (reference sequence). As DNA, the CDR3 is TGTGCCAGCAGCGGGGGGGGTTCCCACGAGCAGTACTTC. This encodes CASSGGGSHEQYF.

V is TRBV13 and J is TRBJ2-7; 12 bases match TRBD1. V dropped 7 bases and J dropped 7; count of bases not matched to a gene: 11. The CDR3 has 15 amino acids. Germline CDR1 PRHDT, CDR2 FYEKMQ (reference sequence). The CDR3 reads CASNYRGQGAREQYF. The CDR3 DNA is TGTGCCAGCAACTATCGGGGACAGGGGGCGAGGGAGCAGTACTTC.

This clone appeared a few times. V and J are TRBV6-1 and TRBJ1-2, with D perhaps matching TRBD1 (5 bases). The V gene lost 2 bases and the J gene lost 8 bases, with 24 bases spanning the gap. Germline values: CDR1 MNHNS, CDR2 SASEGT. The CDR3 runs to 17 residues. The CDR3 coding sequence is TGTGCCAGCAGTGAAAGGTCGGGCGTGCAGCGATGGGGGGGCTACACCTTC. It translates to CASSERSGVQRWGGYTF.

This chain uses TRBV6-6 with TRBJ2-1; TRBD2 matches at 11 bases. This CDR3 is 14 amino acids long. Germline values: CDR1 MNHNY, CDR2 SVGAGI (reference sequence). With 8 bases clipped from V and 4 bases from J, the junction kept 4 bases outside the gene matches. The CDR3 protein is CASSLAGGYNEQFF. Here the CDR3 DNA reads TGTGCCAGCTCTCTAGCGGGGGGATACAATGAGCAGTTCTTC.

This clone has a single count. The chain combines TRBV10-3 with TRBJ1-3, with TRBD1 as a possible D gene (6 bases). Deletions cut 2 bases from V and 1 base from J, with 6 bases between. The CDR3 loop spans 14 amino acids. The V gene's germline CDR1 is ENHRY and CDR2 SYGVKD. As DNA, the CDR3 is TGTGCCATCAGTGAGGACAGGTCTGGAAACACCATATATTTT. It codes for CAISEDRSGNTIYF.

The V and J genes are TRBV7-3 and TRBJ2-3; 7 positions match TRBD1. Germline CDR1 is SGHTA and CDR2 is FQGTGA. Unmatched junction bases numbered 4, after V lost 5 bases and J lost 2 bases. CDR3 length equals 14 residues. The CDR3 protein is CASSKDRLTDTQYF. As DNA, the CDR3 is TGTGCCAGCAGCAAGGACAGGCTCACAGATACGCAGTATTTT.

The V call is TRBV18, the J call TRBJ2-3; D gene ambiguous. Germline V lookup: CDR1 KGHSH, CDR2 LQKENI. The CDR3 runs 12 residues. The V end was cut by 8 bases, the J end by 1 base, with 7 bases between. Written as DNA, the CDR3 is TGTGCCAGCGCCGGACGCACAGATACGCAGTATTTT. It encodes CASAGRTDTQYF.

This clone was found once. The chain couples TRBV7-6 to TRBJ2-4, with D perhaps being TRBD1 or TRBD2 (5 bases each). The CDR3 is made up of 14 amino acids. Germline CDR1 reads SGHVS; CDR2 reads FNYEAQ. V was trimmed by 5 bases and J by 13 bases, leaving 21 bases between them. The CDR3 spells CASSQNPGTSDQYF. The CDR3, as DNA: TGTGCCAGCAGCCAAAACCCCGGGACGTCGGACCAGTACTTC.

This CDR3 reads CASSVRGGNQPQHF. As DNA, the CDR3 is TGTGCCAGCAGCGTTAGGGGCGGCAATCAGCCCCAGCATTTT. V gene TRBV9 combines with J gene TRBJ1-5; a weak D match, TRBD1 (5 bases). The CDR3 spans 14 residues. CDR1 and CDR2 (germline): SGDLS, YYNGEE. V lost 2 bases and J lost 2, with 8 bases in between.

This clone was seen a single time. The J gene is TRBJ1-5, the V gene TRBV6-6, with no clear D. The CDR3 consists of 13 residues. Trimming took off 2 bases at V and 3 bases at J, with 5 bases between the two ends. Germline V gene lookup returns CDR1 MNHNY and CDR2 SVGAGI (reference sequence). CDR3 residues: CASSYLDNQPQHF. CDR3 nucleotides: TGTGCCAGCAGTTACCTTGACAATCAGCCCCAGCATTTT.

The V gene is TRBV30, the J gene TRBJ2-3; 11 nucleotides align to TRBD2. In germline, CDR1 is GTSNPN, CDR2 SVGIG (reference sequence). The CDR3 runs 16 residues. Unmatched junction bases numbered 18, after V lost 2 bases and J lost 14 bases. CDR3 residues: CAWSRRASGRREAGYF. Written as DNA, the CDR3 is TGTGCCTGGAGTAGGAGGGCTAGCGGGAGGAGGGAAGCAGGGTATTTT. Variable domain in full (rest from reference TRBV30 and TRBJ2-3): SQTIHQWPATLVQPVGSPLSLECTVEGTSNPNLYWYRQAAGRGLQLLFYSVGIGQISSEVPQNLSASRPQDRQFILSSKKLLLSDSGFYLCAWSRRASGRREAGYFGPGTRLTVL.

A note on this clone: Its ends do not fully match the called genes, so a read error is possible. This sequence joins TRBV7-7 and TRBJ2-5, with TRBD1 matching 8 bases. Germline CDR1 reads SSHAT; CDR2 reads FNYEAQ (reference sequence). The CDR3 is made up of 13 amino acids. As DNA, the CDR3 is TGTGCTAGCAGCTACGACAGGGGAGAGACCCAGTACTTC. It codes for CASSYDRGETQYF.